Sequencing of this TCR beta chain was carried out in a study of blood T cell repertoires in COVID-19. Study overall: Donors in the United States, Italy and Spain gave samples during acute or convalescent COVID-19. From T cells, B-cell-depleted T cells, or PBMCs came the material, which was cDNA or gDNA.

In the source study's methods: Amplification from reference gene primers served as the basis for estimated nucleated cell counts. The table came from immunoSEQ multiplex PCR; TCRdb's copy has only in-frame clones and leaves some out. That table gives V, J and clone size, and the DNA gave D and trimming. The sample holds approximately 170,000 clones, about 88% seen once. The CDR3 has 15 residues. Germline trimming cut 4 bases from V and 3 bases from J; bases unmatched to any gene: 8. Germline V CDR1 and CDR2: LGHDT, YNNKEL (reference sequence). This TCR derives from a man in his fifties or sixties with acute or convalescent COVID-19. Material for sequencing was peripheral blood. The chain employs TRBV3-1 (or the pseudogene TRBV3-2) and TRBJ1-1; 7 nucleotides agree with TRBD1. CDR3 amino acids: CASSPATGPYTEAFF. The DNA for the CDR3 is TGTGCCAGCAGCCCAGCGACAGGGCCTTACACTGAAGCTTTCTTT.